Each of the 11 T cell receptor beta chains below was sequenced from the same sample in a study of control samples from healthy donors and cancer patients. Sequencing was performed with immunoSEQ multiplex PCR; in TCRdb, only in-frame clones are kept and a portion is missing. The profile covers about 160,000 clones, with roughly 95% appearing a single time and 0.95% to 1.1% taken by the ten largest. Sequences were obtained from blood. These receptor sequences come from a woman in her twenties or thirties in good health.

CDR3 in DNA: TGTGCCAGCAGTCCAAGAGTCCTAAGCAATCAGCCCCAGCATTTT. Its protein product is CASSPRVLSNQPQHF. This sequence joins TRBV28 and TRBJ1-5; D is unclear. V gave up 5 bases and J gave up 1 base, with 12 bases separating them. CDR3 length: 15 amino acids. Looked up from germline, CDR1 is MDHEN and CDR2 is SYDVKM.

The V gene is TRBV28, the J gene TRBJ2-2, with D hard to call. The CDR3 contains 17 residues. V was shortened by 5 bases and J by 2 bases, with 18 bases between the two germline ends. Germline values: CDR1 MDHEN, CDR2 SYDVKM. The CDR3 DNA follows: TGTGCCAGCAGTGCCCCGGGTCAGGCCTTTAACACCGGGGAGCTGTTTTTT. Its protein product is CASSAPGQAFNTGELFF.

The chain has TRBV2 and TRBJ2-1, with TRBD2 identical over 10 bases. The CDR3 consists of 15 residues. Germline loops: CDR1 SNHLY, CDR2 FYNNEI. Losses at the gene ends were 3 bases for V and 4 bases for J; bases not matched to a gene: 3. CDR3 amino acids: CASSEGTSEYNEQFF. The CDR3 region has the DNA TGTGCCAGCAGTGAGGGGACTAGCGAGTACAATGAGCAGTTCTTC.

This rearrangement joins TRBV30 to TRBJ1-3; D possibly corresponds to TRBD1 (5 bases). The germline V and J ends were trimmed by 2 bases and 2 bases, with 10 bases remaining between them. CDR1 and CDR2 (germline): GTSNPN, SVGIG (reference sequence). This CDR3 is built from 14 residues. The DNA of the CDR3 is TGTGCCTGGAGTATGGGGGGAACTGGAAACACCATATATTTT. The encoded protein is CAWSMGGTGNTIYF.

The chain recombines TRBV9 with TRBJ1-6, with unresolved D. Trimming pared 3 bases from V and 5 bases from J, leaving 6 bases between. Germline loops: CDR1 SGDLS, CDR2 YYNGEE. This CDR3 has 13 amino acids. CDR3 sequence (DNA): TGTGCCAGCAGCGCCGGGGATAATTCACCCCTCCACTTT. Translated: CASSAGDNSPLHF.

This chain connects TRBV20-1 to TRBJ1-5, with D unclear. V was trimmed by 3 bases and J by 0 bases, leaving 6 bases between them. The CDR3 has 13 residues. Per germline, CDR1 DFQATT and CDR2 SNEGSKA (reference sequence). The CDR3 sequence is CSASYHSNQPQHF. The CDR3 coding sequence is TGCAGTGCTAGTTACCATAGCAATCAGCCCCAGCATTTT.

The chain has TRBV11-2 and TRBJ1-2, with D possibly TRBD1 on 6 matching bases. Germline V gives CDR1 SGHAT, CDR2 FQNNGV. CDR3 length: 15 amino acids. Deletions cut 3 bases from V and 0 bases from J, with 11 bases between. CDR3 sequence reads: CASSFWGPANYGYTF. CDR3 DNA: TGTGCCAGCAGCTTTTGGGGGCCGGCTAACTATGGCTACACCTTC.

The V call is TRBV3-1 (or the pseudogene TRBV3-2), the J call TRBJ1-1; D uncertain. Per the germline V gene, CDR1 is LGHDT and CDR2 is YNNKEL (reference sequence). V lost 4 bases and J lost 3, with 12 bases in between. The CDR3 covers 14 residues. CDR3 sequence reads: CASSPLHGDTEAFF. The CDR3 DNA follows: TGTGCCAGCAGCCCCCTACACGGAGACACTGAAGCTTTCTTT.

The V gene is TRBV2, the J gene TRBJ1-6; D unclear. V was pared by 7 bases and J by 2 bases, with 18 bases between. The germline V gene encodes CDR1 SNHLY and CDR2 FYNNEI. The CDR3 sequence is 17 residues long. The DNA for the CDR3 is TGTGCCAGCATAGGTCCCGACGAGAGCCCCTATAATTCACCCCTCCACTTT. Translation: CASIGPDESPYNSPLHF. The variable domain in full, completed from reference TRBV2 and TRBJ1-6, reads EPEVTQTPSHQVTQMGQEVILRCVPISNHLYFYWYRQILGQKVEFLVSFYNNEISEKSEIFDDQFSVERPDGSNFTLKIRSTKLEDSAMYFCASIGPDESPYNSPLHFGNGTRLTVT.

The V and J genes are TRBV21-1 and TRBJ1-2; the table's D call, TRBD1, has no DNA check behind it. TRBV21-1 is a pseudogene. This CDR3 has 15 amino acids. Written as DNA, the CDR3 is TGTGCCAGCAGCAAAAGGCAGGGGGCCCTCTATGGCTACACCTTC. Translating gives CASSKRQGALYGYTF.

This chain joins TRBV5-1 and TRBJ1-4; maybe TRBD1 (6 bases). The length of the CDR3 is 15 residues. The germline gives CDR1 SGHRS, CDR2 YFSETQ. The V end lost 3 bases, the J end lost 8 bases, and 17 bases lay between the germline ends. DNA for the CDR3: TGCGCCAGCAGCTGGTCAGGAGGGGGAGCCGAAAAACTGTTTTTT. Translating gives CASSWSGGGAEKLFF. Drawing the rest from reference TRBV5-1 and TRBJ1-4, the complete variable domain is KAGVTQTPRYLIKTRGQQVTLSCSPISGHRSVSWYQQTPGQGLQFLFEYFSETQRNKGNFPGRFSGRQFSNSRSEMNVSTLELGDSALYLCASSWSGGGAEKLFFGSGTQLSVL.